Each of the 22 T cell receptor beta chains below was sequenced from the same sample in a study of shared clonotypes between healthy human individuals. The data were produced by immunoSEQ multiplex PCR, yet TCRdb's version contains in-frame clones alone and is incomplete. The sample holds about 680,000 clones; about 91% are singletons and the top ten take 24%. Naive CD8 isolation took CD45RO-negative cells positively selected for CCR7 and excluded terminally differentiated effector memory CD45RA+ cells. Sequencing input: naive CD8+ T cells sorted from blood. These receptors were obtained from a man aged 25 to 40 in good health.

This chain joins TRBV4-2 and TRBJ2-7; 8 bases align to TRBD2. The length of the CDR3 is 15 residues. V lost 1 base to trimming and J lost 5 bases; unmatched junction nucleotides: 7. CDR1 is LGHNA and CDR2 is YNFKEQ in the germline V gene. The CDR3 region has the DNA TGTGCCAGCAGCCAAGTAGGGCGGGAGGCGGACGAGCAGTACTTC. Its protein product is CASSQVGREADEQYF.

The rearrangement joins TRBV5-1 to TRBJ2-7; no clear D gene. Germline CDR1 is SGHRS and CDR2 is YFSETQ. V shed 7 bases and J shed 0 bases, with 2 bases lying between them. This CDR3 region has 10 residues. CDR3 nucleotide sequence: TGCGCCAGCTACTCCTACGAGCAGTACTTC. This encodes CASYSYEQYF.

The rearrangement joins TRBV4-1 to TRBJ2-7, with 9 bases aligning to TRBD2. The CDR3 covers 13 residues. With V trimmed by 4 bases and J by 4 bases, 2 bases remained unmatched. In germline, CDR1 is MGHRA, CDR2 YSYEKL. The CDR3: CASSLSGRYEQYF. For the CDR3, the DNA is TGCGCCAGCAGCCTGAGCGGGAGGTACGAGCAGTACTTC.

The chain carries TRBV30 and TRBJ1-5; D uncertain. The CDR3 spans 13 residues. Germline CDR1 is GTSNPN and CDR2 is SVGIG (reference sequence). V gave up 5 bases and J gave up 5 bases, with 13 bases separating them. This CDR3 is CAWDDIGHQPQHF. In DNA, the CDR3 is TGTGCCTGGGACGACATAGGGCATCAGCCCCAGCATTTT.

The J gene is TRBJ2-3, the V gene TRBV6-1; D may be TRBD2 (6 bases). Per germline, CDR1 MNHNS and CDR2 SASEGT. The germline V and J ends were trimmed by 3 bases and 4 bases, with 14 bases remaining between them. There are 15 residues in the CDR3. The CDR3 loop is CASSDFSGSADTQYF. The CDR3 DNA reads as TGTGCCAGCAGTGATTTCTCCGGGAGCGCAGATACGCAGTATTTT.

The chain recombines TRBV7-6 with TRBJ1-1; D is undetermined. V gave up 3 bases and J gave up 0 bases, with 5 bases separating them. CDR3 length: 13 amino acids. Germline V gives CDR1 SGHVS, CDR2 FNYEAQ. CDR3 protein: CASSFSVNTEAFF. The CDR3 DNA is TGTGCCAGCAGCTTTTCCGTGAACACTGAAGCTTTCTTT.

The chain links TRBV28 to TRBJ2-2; D perhaps matches TRBD1 (6 bases). The CDR3 sequence is 14 residues long. V lost 4 bases and J 0 bases, leaving 6 bases between the germline ends. Per germline, CDR1 MDHEN and CDR2 SYDVKM. The CDR3 spells CASSWDTNTGELFF. For the CDR3, the DNA is TGTGCCAGCAGTTGGGACACGAACACCGGGGAGCTGTTTTTT.

J is TRBJ1-2 and V is TRBV27, with D uncertain. CDR3 size: 14 residues. Looked up from germline, CDR1 is MNHEY and CDR2 is SMNVEV (reference sequence). Trimming stripped 11 bases from V and 3 bases from J, with 19 bases between. CDR3 DNA: TGTGCCGTCCGGCCCGGAATTAGCGACTATGGCTACACCTTC. Amino acid sequence: CAVRPGISDYGYTF.

The V gene is TRBV2, the J gene TRBJ2-7; D remains unclear. Germline V gives CDR1 SNHLY, CDR2 FYNNEI. This CDR3 spans 13 amino acids. Trimming removed 8 bases at V and 2 bases at J, with 13 bases between. The CDR3 spells CASRLTQTYEQYF. The CDR3 bases are TGTGCCAGCCGCCTGACCCAAACCTACGAGCAGTACTTC. Supplemented by reference TRBV2 and TRBJ2-7, the full variable domain reads EPEVTQTPSHQVTQMGQEVILRCVPISNHLYFYWYRQILGQKVEFLVSFYNNEISEKSEIFDDQFSVERPDGSNFTLKIRSTKLEDSAMYFCASRLTQTYEQYFGPGTRLTVT.

The gene calls are TRBV5-1 and TRBJ2-3, with D tentatively TRBD2 (7 bases). The V gene's germline CDR1 is SGHRS and CDR2 YFSETQ. V gave up 5 bases and J gave up 1 base, with 20 bases separating them. This CDR3 has 17 amino acids. The CDR3 DNA is TGCGCCAGCAGTTATGTTATGGGGGGGCCGGGCACAGATACGCAGTATTTT. Translating it yields CASSYVMGGPGTDTQYF.

This chain joins TRBV5-6 and TRBJ2-3, with D maybe TRBD2 (6 bases). In germline, CDR1 is SGHDT, CDR2 YYEEEE. V gave up 2 bases and J gave up 0 bases, with 7 bases separating them. The CDR3 contains 14 residues. Here the CDR3 DNA reads TGTGCCAGCAGCTTCGGGACTAGCACAGATACGCAGTATTTT. It yields the protein CASSFGTSTDTQYF.

This sequence joins TRBV15 and TRBJ2-7, with D hard to call. CDR1 LNHNV and CDR2 YYDKDF come from the germline V gene (reference sequence). The CDR3 spans 13 residues. V lost 4 bases and J lost 6, with 13 bases in between. The CDR3: CATSKEPGAEQYF. CDR3 nucleotides: TGTGCCACCAGCAAAGAGCCGGGCGCCGAGCAGTACTTC. Combining the CDR3 with reference TRBV15 and TRBJ2-7 gives the whole variable domain DAMVIQNPRYQVTQFGKPVTLSCSQTLNHNVMYWYQQKSSQAPKLLFHYYDKDFNNEADTPDNFQSRRPNTSFCFLDIRSPGLGDTAMYLCATSKEPGAEQYFGPGTRLTVT.

This chain uses TRBV6-5 with TRBJ2-7, with TRBD1 matching 7 bases. The trim removed 6 bases at V and 3 bases at J, leaving 8 bases unmatched. The CDR3 consists of 14 residues. Per the germline V gene, CDR1 is MNHEY and CDR2 is SVGAGI. This CDR3 reads CASRGQASNYEQYF. DNA of the CDR3: TGTGCCAGCAGAGGACAGGCGTCAAACTACGAGCAGTACTTC.

The chain recombines TRBV9 with TRBJ1-4; D unclear. Germline CDR1 SGDLS, CDR2 YYNGEE. The CDR3 consists of 15 residues. V was trimmed by 0 bases and J by 7 bases, leaving 13 bases between them. CDR3 sequence (DNA): TGTGCCAGCAGCGTAGCTGGGTCCGCAACTGAAAAACTGTTTTTT. It codes for CASSVAGSATEKLFF.

A few counts support this clone. The V and J genes are TRBV13 and TRBJ2-2; TRBD1 might be the D (6 bases). Looked up from germline, CDR1 is PRHDT and CDR2 is FYEKMQ (reference sequence). V was shortened by 5 bases and J by 4 bases, with 11 bases between the two germline ends. CDR3 length: 14 residues. The CDR3 sequence: CASSTDRGTGELFF. The CDR3 bases are TGTGCCAGCAGCACGGACAGAGGCACCGGGGAGCTGTTTTTT.

The chain has TRBV5-6 and TRBJ1-3, with unresolved D. Germline-derived CDR1 and CDR2 are SGHDT and YYEEEE. The CDR3 runs 13 residues. V was shortened by 2 bases and J by 5 bases, with 8 bases between the two germline ends. CDR3 in DNA: TGTGCCAGCAGCTTACCGACGAGAAACACCATATATTTT. It yields the protein CASSLPTRNTIYF.

This chain connects TRBV4-1 to TRBJ2-7, with TRBD1 matching 9 bases. The CDR3 consists of 15 residues. J lost 3 bases, V lost 3 bases, and 6 bases had no gene match. Germline CDR1 reads MGHRA; CDR2 reads YSYEKL. The CDR3 sequence: CASSHSGQGYYEQYF. CDR3 DNA sequence: TGCGCCAGCAGCCACTCAGGACAGGGGTACTACGAGCAGTACTTC.

The chain recombines TRBV9 with TRBJ1-2; 12 nucleotides match TRBD1. J gave up 8 bases and V 0 bases, and 5 bases lay outside the gene matches. The CDR3 runs 15 residues. Germline V gene data show CDR1 as SGDLS and CDR2 as YYNGEE. The CDR3 DNA reads TGTGCCAGCAGCGTAGTGGGACAGGGGGCGCGGGGCTACACCTTC. It is translated as CASSVVGQGARGYTF.

This clone was picked up one time. This rearrangement joins TRBV25-1 to TRBJ1-2; 8 bases agree with TRBD1. Germline V gene sequence: CDR1 MGHDK, CDR2 SYGVNS. Trimming took 6 bases from V and 8 from J; bases not matched to a gene: 11. The CDR3 contains 14 residues. The CDR3, as DNA: TGTGCCAGCAGATTAGGGCAGGGGGCTGACGGCTACACCTTC. It is translated as CASRLGQGADGYTF.

Ten or more counts support this clone. The same CDR3 also results from other DNA sequences found in this sample. The chain recombines TRBV7-2 with TRBJ2-5; 7 nucleotides match TRBD2. The CDR3 runs 15 residues. Germline-derived CDR1 and CDR2 are SGHTA and FQGNSA. V was clipped by 3 bases and J by 0 bases; unmatched bases: 4. The chain's CDR3 is CASSFWGGHQETQYF. DNA of the CDR3: TGTGCCAGCAGCTTCTGGGGGGGACACCAAGAGACCCAGTACTTC. Full variable domain (outside the CDR3, taken from reference TRBV7-2 and TRBJ2-5): GAGVSQSPSNKVTEKGKDVELRCDPISGHTALYWYRQSLGQGLEFLIYFQGNSAPDKSGLPSDRFSAERTGGSVSTLTIQRTQQEDSAVYLCASSFWGGHQETQYFGPGTRLLVL.

The V and J genes are TRBV14 and TRBJ2-7; 14 bases are a match to TRBD2. The CDR3 loop spans 14 amino acids. V shed 3 bases, J shed 6 bases, and the junction held 1 base outside the gene matches. Germline lookup yields CDR1 SGHDN and CDR2 FVKESK. The CDR3 DNA follows: TGTGCCAGCAGCCAGGGACTAGCGGGAGTCGAGCAGTACTTC. Its translation: CASSQGLAGVEQYF.

V and J are TRBV4-3 and TRBJ2-2; 11 nucleotides line up with TRBD1. V was pared by 5 bases and J by 5 bases, with 7 bases of the junction left unmatched. The CDR3 has 16 residues. The germline CDR1 and CDR2 sequences are LGHNA and YSLEER. The CDR3 loop reads CASSSRTGGMTGELFF. The CDR3 DNA sequence: TGCGCCAGCAGCTCTCGGACAGGGGGCATGACCGGGGAGCTGTTTTTT.